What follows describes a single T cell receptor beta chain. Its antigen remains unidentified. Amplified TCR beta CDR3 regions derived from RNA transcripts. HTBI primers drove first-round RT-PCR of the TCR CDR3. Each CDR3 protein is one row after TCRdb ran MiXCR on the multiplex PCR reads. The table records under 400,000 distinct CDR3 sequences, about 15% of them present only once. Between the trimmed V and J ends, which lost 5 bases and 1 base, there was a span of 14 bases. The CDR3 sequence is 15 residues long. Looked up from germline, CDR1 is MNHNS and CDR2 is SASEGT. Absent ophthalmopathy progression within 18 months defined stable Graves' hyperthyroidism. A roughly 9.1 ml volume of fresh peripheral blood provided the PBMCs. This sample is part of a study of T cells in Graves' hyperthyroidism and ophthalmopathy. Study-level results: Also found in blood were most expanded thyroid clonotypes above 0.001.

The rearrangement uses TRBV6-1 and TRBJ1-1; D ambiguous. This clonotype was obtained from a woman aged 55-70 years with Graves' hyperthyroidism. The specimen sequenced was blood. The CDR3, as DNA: TGTGCCAGCAGTCCCCGGGCCCTTGGGAACACTGAAGCTTTCTTT. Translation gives CASSPRALGNTEAFF.